One sample yielded the 2 T cell receptor beta chains listed below, sequenced in a study of shared clonotypes between healthy human individuals. The assay was immunoSEQ multiplex PCR, and TCRdb's table has in-frame clones only and misses some. Here the sample spans about 2.1 million clones, 93% being singletons. Cells designated naive CD8 were CD45RO-negative and were positively selected for CCR7, with terminally differentiated effector memory CD45RA+ cells excluded. The specimen was naive CD8+ T cells from PBMCs. The source is a man in his late teens or twenties in good health. Some clones in this sample may be carry-over from other donors' samples.

This chain connects TRBV7-9 to TRBJ2-5; D uncertain. In germline, CDR1 is SEHNR, CDR2 FQNEAQ (reference sequence). The V end lost 1 base, the J end lost 5 bases, and 5 bases lay between the germline ends. The CDR3 has 12 amino acids. The DNA of the CDR3 is TGTGCCAGCAGCTTAGAGGACGAGACCCAGTACTTC. This sequence encodes CASSLEDETQYF.

The chain couples TRBV11-2 to TRBJ1-2; tentatively, D is TRBD1 (5 bases). From germline, CDR1 is SGHAT and CDR2 FQNNGV. Trimming left V 4 bases short and J 6 bases short, with 15 bases between. The CDR3 length is 14 residues. The CDR3 loop is CASSSLPGPNGYTF. Written as DNA, the CDR3 is TGTGCCAGCAGCTCACTACCGGGACCTAATGGCTACACCTTC.